A selection of T cell receptor beta chains follows, all from one sample in a study of somatic mutations in cytotoxic T cells in rheumatoid arthritis. Sequencing used immunoSEQ multiplex PCR; TCRdb keeps in-frame clones, though not all of them. The table records approximately 18,000 clones, approximately 87% of them present only once. The specimen was CD8+ T cells sorted from blood. These TCRs come from a man aged 40-55 years in good health. The CDR3 runs from the conserved cysteine through the conserved F or W. D genes are given only for firm matches. Clone size appears in some rows only: once, few, many, or a class for an expanded clone.

>13|TRBV6-1|TRBD2|.|TRBJ2-7
CASTIAGSYEQYF
TGTGCCAGCACCATAGCGGGGTCCTACGAGCAGTACTTC
>14|TRBV13|.|.|TRBJ1-2
CASSLPGSLDGYTF
TGTGCCAGCAGCCTACCTGGGTCCTTAGATGGCTACACCTTC
>15|TRBV9|.|.|TRBJ2-3
CASSVEGQPTDTQYF
TGTGCCAGCAGCGTAGAGGGTCAGCCCACAGATACGCAGTATTTT
>12|TRBV13|.|.|TRBJ2-7
CASSPWGSEQYF
TGTGCCAGCAGCCCGTGGGGAAGCGAGCAGTACTTC
>14|TRBV5-6|.|.|TRBJ2-7
CASSPGTWLGEQYF
TGTGCCAGCAGCCCAGGGACTTGGCTGGGCGAGCAGTACTTC
>15|TRBV10-3|.|.|TRBJ2-7
CAISEESGAFDEQYF
TGTGCCATCAGTGAGGAGAGCGGTGCGTTTGACGAGCAGTACTTC
>16|TRBV6-6|.|.|TRBJ1-5
CASSYSSRDRNQPQHF
TGTGCCAGCAGTTACTCGAGCCGGGATCGCAATCAGCCCCAGCATTTT
>14|TRBV13|.|.|TRBJ1-1
CASSSGTPNTEAFF
TGTGCCAGCAGCTCCGGGACCCCGAACACTGAAGCTTTCTTT
>14|TRBV27|.|once|TRBJ2-7
CASSNYGGPYEQYF
TGTGCCAGCAGCAACTACGGGGGACCCTACGAGCAGTACTTC
>14|TRBV6-5|.|.|TRBJ2-7
CASSYSSTSYEQYF
TGTGCCAGCAGTTACTCTTCCACTAGCTACGAGCAGTACTTC
>13|TRBV28|TRBD1|.|TRBJ1-1
CASSPRGITEAFF
TGTGCCAGCAGCCCCAGGGGGATTACTGAAGCTTTCTTT
>14|TRBV5-6|.|.|TRBJ2-7
CASSYQGILYEQYF
TGTGCCAGCAGCTACCAGGGGATACTCTACGAGCAGTACTTC
>14|TRBV28|.|once|TRBJ1-2
CASSSRGGSYGYTF
TGTGCCAGCAGTTCCCGTGGGGGCAGCTATGGCTACACCTTC
>14|TRBV6-1|.|.|TRBJ2-7
CATVEVSGTYEQYF
TGTGCCACCGTGGAAGTTAGCGGAACCTACGAGCAGTACTTC
>16|TRBV5-6|TRBD2|.|TRBJ2-7
CASSLAGTSPSYEQYF
TGTGCCAGCAGCTTGGCCGGGACTAGCCCCTCCTACGAGCAGTACTTC
>15|TRBV11-2|TRBD2|.|TRBJ2-1
CASSLLAGEYNEQFF
TGTGCCAGCAGCTTATTAGCGGGGGAGTACAATGAGCAGTTCTTC
>15|TRBV27|.|.|TRBJ1-3
CASSFDGTSGNTIYF
TGTGCCAGCAGTTTCGACGGGACCTCTGGAAACACCATATATTTT
>15|TRBV27|.|.|TRBJ1-5
CASSLLGSHNQPQHF
TGTGCCAGCAGTTTATTGGGCAGTCACAATCAGCCCCAGCATTTT
>14|TRBV6-5|.|.|TRBJ1-2
CASSSQGGHLGYTF
TGTGCCAGCAGTTCTCAAGGGGGACACCTCGGCTACACCTTC
>14|TRBV5-1|.|.|TRBJ2-3
CASSLEEATDTQYF
TGCGCCAGCAGCTTAGAAGAGGCCACAGATACGCAGTATTTT
>15|TRBV5-4|.|.|TRBJ2-7
CASSFFSGEFYEQYF
TGTGCCAGCAGCTTTTTTTCAGGGGAATTCTACGAGCAGTACTTC
>14|TRBV28|.|.|TRBJ2-1
CASSVPRDYNEQFF
TGTGCCAGCAGTGTCCCCCGGGACTACAATGAGCAGTTCTTC
>14|TRBV2|.|.|TRBJ1-5
CASSTTGLGQPQHF
TGTGCCAGCAGCACAACAGGGTTAGGTCAGCCCCAGCATTTT
>16|TRBV7-9|.|.|TRBJ2-1
CASSPEGVNRGDEQFF
TGTGCCAGCAGCCCAGAGGGGGTGAATAGAGGCGATGAGCAGTTCTTC
>15|TRBV19|TRBD1|once|TRBJ2-1
CASSMNRGPYNEQFF
TGTGCCAGTAGTATGAACAGGGGGCCCTACAATGAGCAGTTCTTC
>13|TRBV7-9|TRBD2|.|TRBJ2-1
CASRTSGIGEQFF
TGTGCCAGCAGGACTAGCGGGATCGGTGAGCAGTTCTTC
>16|TRBV15|TRBD1|.|TRBJ2-3
CATSRDLATGTDTQYF
TGTGCCACCAGCAGAGATTTGGCGACAGGGACAGATACGCAGTATTTT
>15|TRBV27|.|.|TRBJ2-7
CASSSRQGGEGEQYF
TGTGCCAGCAGTTCTAGACAGGGAGGGGAGGGCGAGCAGTACTTC
>13|TRBV19|.|.|TRBJ2-1
CASSLYREGAQFF
TGTGCCAGTAGTTTATACCGGGAAGGTGCGCAGTTCTTC
>18|TRBV27|.|once|TRBJ2-1
CASSGTGGRLAGGNEQFF
TGTGCCAGCAGCGGGACAGGGGGCCGGCTAGCGGGAGGAAATGAGCAGTTCTTC
>15|TRBV4-2|.|.|TRBJ2-7
CASSQAPSASYEQYF
TGTGCCAGCAGCCAAGCTCCCAGCGCCTCCTACGAGCAGTACTTC
>13|TRBV27|.|.|TRBJ2-1
CASRLGGNNEQFF
TGTGCCAGTAGGCTTGGGGGCAACAATGAGCAGTTCTTC
>16|TRBV4-3|.|.|TRBJ2-7
CASSQDRQAPTYEQYF
TGCGCCAGCAGCCAAGATCGACAAGCGCCAACCTACGAGCAGTACTTC
>17|TRBV5-6|TRBD2|.|TRBJ2-3
CASSSGSGLAGPDTQYF
TGTGCCAGCAGCAGCGGATCCGGACTAGCGGGCCCAGATACGCAGTATTTT
>15|TRBV10-3|.|once|TRBJ2-5
CAISPGVRTQETQYF
TGTGCCATCAGCCCGGGAGTTAGGACGCAAGAGACCCAGTACTTC
>15|TRBV30|.|.|TRBJ1-5
CAWSVRGGPNQPQHF
TGTGCCTGGAGTGTACGAGGAGGGCCTAATCAGCCCCAGCATTTT
>15|TRBV11-2|TRBD2|once|TRBJ2-1
CASRMGGSSYNEQFF
TGTGCCAGCAGAATGGGGGGGAGCTCCTACAATGAGCAGTTCTTC
>15|TRBV6-5|.|once|TRBJ1-2
CASSSPGLTNYGYTF
TGTGCCAGCAGTTCCCCGGGACTGACTAACTATGGCTACACCTTC
>18|TRBV10-2|.|.|TRBJ2-7
CASSESSGLPEYPYEQYF
TGCGCCAGCAGTGAGTCGTCCGGTCTTCCAGAATACCCCTACGAGCAGTACTTC
>15|TRBV7-9|.|few|TRBJ2-1
CASSLSPSGVNEQFF
TGTGCCAGCAGCTTAAGCCCCTCGGGAGTCAATGAGCAGTTCTTC
>16|TRBV4-1|.|.|TRBJ2-7
CASSQVGVAGSYEQYF
TGCGCCAGCAGCCAAGTCGGTGTTGCTGGGTCCTACGAGCAGTACTTC
>12|TRBV11-2|.|.|TRBJ1-5
CASSLGEQPQHF
TGTGCCAGCAGCTTAGGGGAACAGCCCCAGCATTTT
>17|TRBV28|.|.|TRBJ1-2
CASSLDTLGGTGKGYTF
TGTGCCAGCAGTTTAGATACCCTCGGGGGTACAGGGAAAGGCTACACCTTC
>16|TRBV7-9|.|.|TRBJ2-3
CASSLRGEPSTDTQYF
TGTGCCAGCAGCTTAAGGGGTGAACCGAGCACAGATACGCAGTATTTT
>17|TRBV4-1|.|.|TRBJ1-5
CASSPVADEGRSQPQHF
TGCGCCAGCAGCCCGGTCGCCGACGAGGGCCGCAGTCAGCCCCAGCATTTT
>14|TRBV27|TRBD1|.|TRBJ1-1
CASSVQGAGTEAFF
TGTGCCAGCAGTGTACAGGGGGCCGGGACTGAAGCTTTCTTT
>14|TRBV6-5|.|once|TRBJ1-2
CASSPDGANYGYTF
TGTGCCAGCAGTCCTGACGGAGCTAACTATGGCTACACCTTC
>16|TRBV4-3|TRBD2|.|TRBJ2-7
CASSQDRGEGLGEQYF
TGCGCCAGCAGCCAAGATCGGGGGGAGGGCCTCGGGGAGCAGTACTTC